Below, 29 T cell receptor beta chains from the same sample are listed, as sequenced in a study of PD-L1 blockade in urothelial cancer. TCRdb's copy holds only in-frame clones and misses some; the assay was immunoSEQ multiplex PCR. The repertoire holds over 70,000 clones, roughly 85% seen once, with 8.4% in the top ten. Time point defined: peripheral blood 6 weeks after treatment start. The sequenced sample was PBMCs, obtained around atezolizumab (anti-PD-L1) treatment. The receptors here all came from a man aged 70-80 years with urothelial cancer.

This chain uses TRBV21-1 with TRBJ1-2; TRBD1, the table's D call, lacks a check against the DNA. TRBV21-1 is designated a pseudogene. There are 15 residues in the CDR3. In DNA, the CDR3 is TGTGCCAGCAGCAAATCGGACAGGGAGGAGGTTGGCTACACCTTC. It is translated as CASSKSDREEVGYTF.

The rearrangement uses TRBV4-2 and TRBJ2-7; tentatively, D is TRBD2 (6 bases). Germline CDR1 LGHNA, CDR2 YNFKEQ. The CDR3 is 16 residues long. Trimming stripped 0 bases from V and 0 bases from J, with 12 bases between. CDR3 protein: CASSQEVAANSYEQYF. The CDR3 region has the DNA TGTGCCAGCAGCCAAGAGGTAGCGGCGAACTCCTACGAGCAGTACTTC.

The V and J genes are TRBV6-5 and TRBJ2-1; 10 bases line up with TRBD1. CDR1 MNHEY and CDR2 SVGAGI come from the germline V gene. J gave up 6 bases and V 0 bases, and 5 bases lay outside the gene matches. This CDR3 has 16 residues. The CDR3 region has the DNA TGTGCCAGCAGTTACTCGAGACAGGGGGCCTTCAATGAGCAGTTCTTC. It is translated as CASSYSRQGAFNEQFF.

A few counts support this clone. The chain links TRBV9 to TRBJ2-1; 10 bases align to TRBD1. The CDR3 sequence is 16 residues long. Per germline, CDR1 SGDLS and CDR2 YYNGEE. Unmatched junction bases numbered 10, after V lost 2 bases and J lost 8 bases. Here the CDR3 DNA reads TGTGCCAGCAGCGTCACCACCGGGACAGGGGTCGATGAGCAGTTCTTC. It codes for CASSVTTGTGVDEQFF.

The rearrangement links TRBV19 to TRBJ2-7; 9 bases are a match to TRBD1. This CDR3 is 17 amino acids long. Germline assignment: CDR1 LNHDA and CDR2 SQIVND (reference sequence). V shed 3 bases, J shed 2 bases, and the junction held 11 bases outside the gene matches. The CDR3 region is CASSMIGTGTGPYEQYF. The CDR3 bases are TGTGCCAGTAGTATGATTGGAACCGGGACAGGGCCCTACGAGCAGTACTTC.

In this sample, this clone turned up a few times. This chain uses TRBV11-2 with TRBJ2-3, with 7 bases matching TRBD2. After removal of 1 base from V and 0 bases from J, the junction contained 1 base not matched to a gene. There are 15 residues in the CDR3. Germline assignment: CDR1 SGHAT and CDR2 FQNNGV. The CDR3 coding sequence is TGTGCCAGCAGCTTAGGGGGGGGTAGCACAGATACGCAGTATTTT. It translates to CASSLGGGSTDTQYF.

This chain connects TRBV11-2 to TRBJ2-2; TRBD2 matches at 9 bases. Germline values: CDR1 SGHAT, CDR2 FQNNGV. CDR3 length equals 15 residues. V lost 6 bases, J lost 5 bases, and 7 bases stayed unmatched. CDR3 protein: CASSFGLAPTGELFF. The CDR3 bases are TGTGCCAGCAGTTTTGGACTAGCGCCAACCGGGGAGCTGTTTTTT.

The chain joins TRBV4-1 to TRBJ1-4; unclear D gene. This CDR3 contains 15 residues. V was cut by 1 base and J by 4 bases, with 10 bases left in between. The germline V gene encodes CDR1 MGHRA and CDR2 YSYEKL. CDR3 DNA sequence: TGCGCCAGCAGCCAAGGAAACAGATATAATGAAAAACTGTTTTTT. Translating gives CASSQGNRYNEKLFF.

The chain has TRBV12-5 and TRBJ2-7, with TRBD1 as a possible D gene (6 bases). CDR3 size: 15 residues. The ends were cut back, 7 bases at V and 3 bases at J, with 19 bases in the middle. Germline CDR1 LGHNT, CDR2 FRNRAP. The CDR3 coding sequence is TGTGCTAGTGCCGCGGTCACAGGGTCGGTCTACGAGCAGTACTTC. Translating gives CASAAVTGSVYEQYF. The full variable domain, with the rest looked up from reference TRBV12-5 and TRBJ2-7, is DARVTQTPRHKVTEMGQEVTMRCQPILGHNTVFWYRQTMMQGLELLAYFRNRAPLDDSGMPKDRFSAEMPDATLATLKIQPSEPRDSAVYFCASAAVTGSVYEQYFGPGTRLTVT.

The V call is TRBV18, the J call TRBJ1-1; a weak D match, TRBD1 (6 bases). Germline values: CDR1 KGHSH, CDR2 LQKENI. Trimming shortened V by 6 bases and J by 13 bases, and 24 bases separated the two germline ends. The CDR3 length is 14 residues. CDR3 sequence (DNA): TGTGCCAGCTCCCAGAGGGGAAACAGGGACGGGGTTTTCTTT. Its protein product is CASSQRGNRDGVFF.

This chain joins TRBV2 and TRBJ1-6, with D unclear. The germline V gene encodes CDR1 SNHLY and CDR2 FYNNEI. The V end lost 8 bases, the J end lost 9 bases, and 14 bases lay between the germline ends. This CDR3 is built from 13 residues. CDR3 nucleotides: TGTGCCAGCCTGAGGGTAGTCAGTTCACCCCTCCACTTT. It translates to CASLRVVSSPLHF.

The chain carries TRBV5-3 and TRBJ2-3; 7 nucleotides line up with TRBD2. TRBV5-3 is filed as an ORF, its function uncertain. V trimming: 4 bases; J trimming: 3 bases; junction bases outside the gene matches: 17. This CDR3 comprises 18 residues. CDR3 residues: CARSRPLCGGTGTDTQYF. CDR3 in DNA: TGTGCCAGAAGCCGCCCGCTTTGCGGGGGTACCGGGACAGATACGCAGTATTTT.

DNA of the CDR3: TGTGCCAGCAGCACAGGGGCTACCACTGAAGCTTTCTTT. Protein: CASSTGATTEAFF. The chain recombines TRBV7-3 with TRBJ1-1; 7 bases line up with TRBD1. Germline loops: CDR1 SGHTA, CDR2 FQGTGA. The ends lost 5 bases at V and 4 bases at J; junction bases unmatched: 4. This CDR3 is 13 amino acids long.

The chain employs TRBV7-9 and TRBJ1-2, with D maybe TRBD1 (5 bases). The length of the CDR3 is 14 residues. Germline lookup yields CDR1 SEHNR and CDR2 FQNEAQ (reference sequence). V was trimmed by 7 bases and J by 8 bases, leaving 20 bases between them. The CDR3 reads CASNEDAGPLGYTF. CDR3 sequence (DNA): TGTGCCAGCAACGAAGACGCGGGACCCTTGGGCTACACCTTC.

The chain links TRBV6-1 to TRBJ2-2; 8 nucleotides agree with TRBD1. V trimming: 6 bases; J trimming: 7 bases; junction bases outside the gene matches: 7. This CDR3 region has 14 residues. Per the germline V gene, CDR1 is MNHNS and CDR2 is SASEGT. The CDR3 DNA follows: TGTGCCAGCAGGGTGCCAGGGGGCATCGGGGAGCTGTTTTTT. It specifies CASRVPGGIGELFF.

The rearrangement joins TRBV5-1 to TRBJ2-7; the match to TRBD1 covers 8 bases. Germline V gene sequence: CDR1 SGHRS, CDR2 YFSETQ. Losses at the gene ends were 4 bases for V and 4 bases for J; bases not matched to a gene: 7. This CDR3 contains 14 residues. CDR3 DNA sequence: TGCGCCAGCAGCCCGGGGACAGGAGGTTACGAGCAGTACTTC. It is translated as CASSPGTGGYEQYF.

The V and J genes are TRBV4-3 and TRBJ1-4; D call uncertain. Germline V gives CDR1 LGHNA, CDR2 YSLEER. V lost 0 bases and J 0 bases, leaving 8 bases between the germline ends. CDR3 length equals 16 residues. The CDR3 DNA reads as TGCGCCAGCAGCCAAGATTGGGCAGCAACTAATGAAAAACTGTTTTTT. Its protein is CASSQDWAATNEKLFF.

The chain recombines TRBV4-2 with TRBJ2-2, with 9 bases aligning to TRBD2. The V gene's germline CDR1 is LGHNA and CDR2 YNFKEQ. The CDR3 totals 16 residues. The ends lost 0 bases at V and 3 bases at J; junction bases unmatched: 2. CDR3 DNA sequence: TGTGCCAGCAGCCAAGAGAGCGGGGGGTACACCGGGGAGCTGTTTTTT. It encodes CASSQESGGYTGELFF.

The J gene is TRBJ1-2, the V gene TRBV5-8; D is unclear. The ends were cut back, 4 bases at V and 1 base at J, with 14 bases in the middle. The CDR3 covers 15 residues. CDR1 is SGHTS and CDR2 is YDEGEE in the germline V gene. The CDR3 is CASSRRDIDNYGYTF. The CDR3 DNA reads as TGTGCCAGCAGCCGGCGGGATATCGATAACTATGGCTACACCTTC.

This chain connects TRBV30 to TRBJ2-7; 14 bases fit TRBD2. CDR1 GTSNPN and CDR2 SVGIG come from the germline V gene (reference sequence). This CDR3 region has 13 residues. Trimming removed 5 bases from V and 4 bases from J; junction bases left unmatched: 1. In nucleotides, the CDR3 is TGTGCCTGGGGGACTAGCGGGAGTTACGAGCAGTACTTC. Its translation: CAWGTSGSYEQYF.

The chain carries TRBV4-3 and TRBJ2-2, with D perhaps matching TRBD2 (6 bases). Germline loops: CDR1 LGHNA, CDR2 YSLEER. V dropped 0 bases and J dropped 8 bases, with 10 bases sitting between them. CDR3 length equals 14 residues. The CDR3 region is CASSQDRGMGELFF. CDR3 DNA: TGCGCCAGCAGCCAAGATCGGGGGATGGGGGAGCTGTTTTTT.

This clone was picked up one time. V gene TRBV4-2 combines with J gene TRBJ1-2; D not certain. Germline V gene data show CDR1 as LGHNA and CDR2 as YNFKEQ. This CDR3 has 13 amino acids. The V and J ends lost 1 base and 6 bases respectively, with 9 bases between them. CDR3 sequence: CASSQGREDGYTF. Written as DNA, the CDR3 is TGTGCCAGCAGCCAAGGAAGGGAGGATGGCTACACCTTC.

This chain links TRBV11-1 with TRBJ2-5, with a possible D match to TRBD2 (7 bases). The V gene's germline CDR1 is SGHAT and CDR2 FQDESV (reference sequence). Trimming removed 1 base at V and 5 bases at J, with 17 bases between. The CDR3 runs to 16 residues. CDR3 nucleotide sequence: TGTGCCAGCAGCTTAGGCCCATCGGGGGGCGGGGAGACCCAGTACTTC. It specifies CASSLGPSGGGETQYF.

Worth noting for this clone: Different DNA sequences within this sample yield the same CDR3. The chain recombines TRBV7-2 with TRBJ1-3; possible D gene TRBD1, 6 bases. Germline CDR1 SGHTA, CDR2 FQGNSA. CDR3 size: 14 residues. V dropped 3 bases and J dropped 0 bases, with 6 bases sitting between them. The CDR3 protein is CASSLDSSGNTIYF. The CDR3 DNA is TGTGCCAGCAGCTTGGACAGCTCTGGAAACACCATATATTTT.

V is TRBV11-2 and J is TRBJ2-3; 8 bases line up with TRBD1. Germline values: CDR1 SGHAT, CDR2 FQNNGV. CDR3 length: 15 amino acids. V dropped 5 bases and J dropped 5; count of bases not matched to a gene: 9. CDR3 sequence: CASSPQTGVKDTQYF. Written as DNA, the CDR3 is TGTGCCAGCAGCCCCCAGACAGGGGTTAAAGATACGCAGTATTTT.

The V call is TRBV19, the J call TRBJ1-2; 8 nucleotides align to TRBD1. CDR1 and CDR2 from the germline V gene are LNHDA and SQIVND (reference sequence). The CDR3 covers 15 residues. V shed 6 bases and J 6 bases; nucleotides not matched to a gene: 12. CDR3 amino acids: CASRPRTGYENGYTF. CDR3 DNA sequence: TGTGCCAGTAGGCCACGGACAGGGTACGAAAATGGCTACACCTTC.

The rearrangement links TRBV19 to TRBJ2-7; maybe TRBD1 (6 bases). Trimming removed 5 bases at V and 2 bases at J, with 22 bases between. In germline, CDR1 is LNHDA, CDR2 SQIVND (reference sequence). This CDR3 is 17 amino acids long. The DNA of the CDR3 is TGTGCCAGTAGTCCCTACTACAGGGAACCCAGGACCTACGAGCAGTACTTC. Translation: CASSPYYREPRTYEQYF.

The rearrangement joins TRBV7-2 to TRBJ1-4; D is perhaps TRBD1 (6 bases). The V end lost 6 bases, the J end lost 1 base, and 18 bases lay between the germline ends. CDR3 size: 17 residues. Germline loops: CDR1 SGHTA, CDR2 FQGNSA. The CDR3 loop reads CASSQSWGRLTNEKLFF. In nucleotides, the CDR3 is TGTGCCAGCAGTCAAAGCTGGGGGCGCTTAACTAATGAAAAACTGTTTTTT.

This clone was detected a few times. V and J are TRBV6-1 and TRBJ2-3; D is ambiguous. The CDR3 covers 11 residues. Germline V lookup: CDR1 MNHNS, CDR2 SASEGT. The V end was cut by 7 bases, the J end by 14 bases, with 16 bases between. CDR3 protein: CASNKATVAYF. The CDR3 DNA reads as TGTGCCAGCAACAAAGCTACCGTAGCGTATTTT.